This T cell receptor beta chain was recovered during a study of T cell responses to AZD1222 COVID-19 vaccine (dated by TCRdb to about 2021). Context from the whole study: AZD1222 recipients with second doses at about 4 weeks or about 12 weeks were pooled, because spike-specific TCR depth and breadth did not differ between schedules. TCR sequencing covered 230 to 250 trial participants: 200 to 220 given two doses of AZD1222 and 26 given two doses of MenACWY control vaccine. Trial participants were enrolled by age into 18-55, 56-69 and 70-plus year subgroups, with roughly 160, 29 and 62 TCR-sequenced participants respectively. What the study reported, not specific to this receptor: Because no day 14 peak-response samples were available, the repertoires could be characterized only after the peak T cell response. Vaccine-associated CD4 TCRs spanned the whole spike protein, with dominant responses in regions 160-218 and 743-854. Reportedly, close to half of the unique spike-specific TCRs recognized epitopes lying outside the regions that are mutated in the B.1.351 and B.1.1.7 variants. The 56-69-year group was small, and its depth increase did not reach significance, likely because of low power. Conclusions about previously exposed vaccinees are limited because only five to seven AZD1222 recipients were SARS-CoV-2 seropositive at baseline. Participants were mostly white British, with more females than males. The authors suggested clonal diversity may have been underestimated. After two AZD1222 doses, spike-specific TCR breadth and depth were significantly higher than at day 0 and than in MenACWY recipients.

From V the trimming removes 1 base and from J it removes 4 bases, while the gene matches leave 10 bases of the junction unaccounted for. The CDR3 runs 16 residues from the cysteine to the phenylalanine. Of the read, only the CDR3 DNA is kept; its 48 bases are in frame from base 1. Per the germline V gene (reference sequence), GTSNPN is the CDR1 and SVGIG is the CDR2. Per the publication, the time point label means: baseline before first vaccination. Vaccinee samples came from UK trials COV001 and COV002, including a single-blind randomized controlled phase 2/3 trial of AZD1222 (ChAdOx1 nCoV-19) in healthy adults. For TCRbeta chain sequencing, PBMC samples from trial participants were taken at day 0 and at day 28 after the second dose. On this clone: Its antigen has not been determined. Base-call qualities are not available, and no considerably larger clone is one nucleotide away.

The CDR3 regions of human TCRbeta chains were analyzed by immunosequencing. The source study handled its data this way. Repertoire TCRs were checked for matches against a reference library of SARS-CoV-2-specific TCRs that had been generated using the MIRA antigen-specificity platform. Breadth meant the fraction of unique TCRs that were SARS-CoV-2-associated, whereas depth meant the fraction of total T cells that were SARS-CoV-2-associated. Using the MIRA data, each spike-specific TCR was assigned both to the spike region to which the TCR was reactive and to a CD4 or CD8 class. Log10-transformed breadth and depth values were compared by one-way ANOVA with Sidak's multiple comparisons tests. TCRdb obtained this table from immuneACCESS and retained in-frame rearrangements with V and J assigned. These tables miss some clones; where compared with another copy, unresolved V genes account for less than half of the shortfall, and the remainder is unexplained. V and J calls and clone size come straight from that table; D and trimming were deduced from the DNA. In all, the sample holds more than 150,000 clones, and approximately 89% of those were seen once. Together, the top ten hold 4.4% of the sample.

The sample here was peripheral blood, taken on day 0 of AZD1222 vaccination. The chain links TRBV30 with TRBJ1-3; 7 bases in the junction line up with TRBD1. This TCR derives from an adult in good health. Here the CDR3 is given as CAWSGTGSKVGNTIYF. The base sequence is TGTGCCTGGAGTGGGACAGGCTCCAAAGTCGGAAACACCATATATTTT.